What follows describes a single T cell receptor beta chain. Antigen: not known. These data come from a study of T cell responses to AZD1222 COVID-19 vaccine. Study-wide results and limits: Researchers took repertoire samples only after the peak T cell response had come.

With V trimmed by 0 bases and J by 4 bases, 6 bases remained unmatched. Germline-derived CDR1 and CDR2 are MGHRA and YSYEKL. The CDR3 contains 16 residues. The data were produced by immunoSEQ multiplex PCR, yet TCRdb's version contains in-frame clones alone and is incomplete. This sample has roughly 150,000 clones, with 85% to 95% found just once. This clonotype was sampled from an adult in good health. The source was peripheral blood, collected on day 0 of AZD1222 vaccination. The rearrangement uses TRBV4-1 and TRBJ2-1, with 7 positions matching TRBD2. CDR3 protein: CASSQDPSGAYNEQFF. DNA for the CDR3: TGCGCCAGCAGCCAAGATCCCAGCGGGGCTTACAATGAGCAGTTCTTC.